The rows below give T cell receptor beta chains drawn from one sample of a study of blood T cell repertoires in COVID-19. Sequencing was performed with immunoSEQ multiplex PCR; in TCRdb, only in-frame clones are kept and a portion is missing. The sample contains roughly 54,000 clones, around 88% of which appear only once. The sequencing sample was made of peripheral blood. The source of these receptors is a woman aged 60 to 75 with acute or convalescent COVID-19. The CDR3 runs from the conserved cysteine through the conserved F or W. The D gene is left open where the match is weak. The size of a clone is reported for some rows only, either as once, few or many, or as a class for expanded clones.

NA | NA | TRBJ2-7 | TRBV6-5 | CASRGGTVNEQYF | TGTGCCAGCAGAGGGGGGACAGTTAACGAGCAGTACTTC
NA | NA | TRBJ2-6 | TRBV27 | CASTPQGMIVGANVLTF | TGTGCCAGCACCCCCCAGGGGATGATAGTTGGGGCCAACGTCCTGACTTTC
NA | NA | TRBJ1-2 | TRBV4-2 | CASSPETYTGYGYTF | TGTGCCAGCAGCCCAGAAACTTACACGGGCTATGGCTACACCTTC
NA | NA | TRBJ1-2 | TRBV2 | CASRLTGYTF | TGTGCCAGCAGGCTAACTGGCTACACCTTC
NA | NA | TRBJ1-2 | TRBV20-1 | CSARRAYGYTF | TGCAGTGCTAGGAGGGCGTATGGCTACACCTTC
NA | NA | TRBJ1-4 | TRBV30 | CAWSLEFNEKLFF | TGTGCCTGGAGTCTAGAGTTTAATGAAAAACTGTTTTTT
NA | NA | TRBJ1-5 | TRBV19 | CASTRQGQPQHF | TGTGCCAGTACTCGTCAGGGCCAGCCCCAGCATTTT
NA | NA | TRBJ1-6 | TRBV6-5 | CASSPGGGNSPLHF | TGTGCCAGCAGTCCCGGGGGGGGCAATTCACCCCTCCACTTT
NA | NA | TRBJ2-5 | TRBV24-1 | CATSLKGETQYF | TGTGCCACCAGTTTGAAGGGGGAGACCCAGTACTTC
NA | TRBD2 | TRBJ2-1 | TRBV5-4 | CASSYGSGRHNEQFF | TGTGCCAGCAGCTATGGTAGCGGGCGCCACAATGAGCAGTTCTTC
NA | NA | TRBJ2-3 | TRBV20-1 | CSASIANTDTQYF | TGCAGTGCTAGTATCGCTAACACAGATACGCAGTATTTT
NA | TRBD1 | TRBJ1-1 | TRBV29-1 | CSGTENTEAFF | TGCAGTGGGACAGAGAACACTGAAGCTTTCTTT
NA | NA | TRBJ1-4 | TRBV4-2 | CASSQDNQAGGTNEKLFF | TGTGCCAGCAGCCAAGATAACCAGGCCGGGGGGACTAATGAAAAACTGTTTTTT
few | NA | TRBJ1-1 | TRBV6-5 | CASREGGTEAFF | TGTGCCAGCAGGGAGGGGGGGACTGAAGCTTTCTTT
NA | NA | TRBJ2-7 | TRBV29-1 | CSARTEGYEQYF | TGCAGCGCTAGGACGGAGGGCTACGAGCAGTACTTC
NA | NA | TRBJ1-5 | TRBV4-2 | CASRSSVDQPQHF | TGTGCCAGCAGATCGAGTGTCGATCAGCCCCAGCATTTT
NA | NA | TRBJ1-4 | TRBV6-5 | CASSPPGQQKLFF | TGTGCCAGCAGTCCACCGGGACAACAAAAACTGTTTTTT
NA | NA | TRBJ1-2 | TRBV28 | CSCGRDYGYTF | TGTAGTTGTGGACGGGATTATGGCTACACCTTC
once | NA | TRBJ1-4 | TRBV30 | CAWSGQGYSSNEKLFF | TGTGCCTGGAGTGGGCAGGGGTATTCGTCTAATGAAAAACTGTTTTTT
NA | NA | TRBJ2-3 | TRBV20-1 | CSASLGLGGTQYF | TGCAGTGCTAGTTTGGGTCTGGGGGGTACGCAGTATTTT
few | TRBD2 | TRBJ2-7 | TRBV7-9 | CAIEEREKSYEQYF | TGTGCCATCGAGGAGCGGGAGAAGTCCTACGAGCAGTACTTC
NA | NA | TRBJ2-2 | TRBV4-2 | CASSQDYPGHTNTGELFF | TGTGCCAGCAGCCAAGATTACCCGGGACACACAAACACCGGGGAGCTGTTTTTT
once | TRBD2 | TRBJ2-1 | TRBV11-3 | CASSLEASGGYNEQFF | TGTGCCAGCAGCTTAGAAGCTAGCGGGGGTTACAATGAGCAGTTCTTC
NA | NA | TRBJ1-5 | TRBV12-3/TRBV12-4 | CASSSSLALPQHF | TGTGCCAGCAGCTCCTCCTTGGCCCTGCCCCAGCATTTT
NA | NA | TRBJ2-3 | TRBV7-3 | CASSLIPGLDTQYF | TGTGCCAGCAGCTTAATCCCGGGACTGGATACGCAGTATTTT
once | TRBD1 | TRBJ1-4 | TRBV5-8 | CASSFTGVSNRLGEKLFF | TGTGCCAGCAGCTTCACAGGGGTGTCCAATCGTTTAGGTGAAAAACTGTTTTTT
NA | NA | TRBJ1-1 | TRBV19 | CASSIHWRTEAFF | TGTGCCAGTAGTATACACTGGAGGACTGAAGCTTTCTTT
few | TRBD1 | TRBJ1-2 | TRBV3-1/TRBV3-2 | CASSLNRGAGGYTF | TGTGCCAGCAGCCTCAACAGGGGCGCGGGAGGCTACACCTTC
NA | TRBD2 | TRBJ2-1 | TRBV7-2 | CASRGSGRVSHEQFF | TGTGCCAGCAGGGGTAGCGGGAGAGTTAGCCATGAGCAGTTCTTC
NA | NA | TRBJ2-2 | TRBV5-8 | CASSSKQGRGGTGELFF | TGTGCCAGCAGCTCAAAACAGGGTCGGGGCGGCACCGGGGAGCTGTTTTTT
NA | TRBD1 | TRBJ1-1 | TRBV28 | CASSSPDRGEAFF | TGTGCCAGCAGTTCCCCCGACAGGGGGGAAGCTTTCTTT
NA | TRBD2 | TRBJ2-1 | TRBV5-1 | CASSLTSGGAYNEQFF | TGCGCCAGCAGCTTGACTAGCGGGGGGGCCTACAATGAGCAGTTCTTC
NA | TRBD1 | TRBJ2-7 | TRBV28 | CAIRNGAGGYEQYF | TGTGCCATCCGAAATGGGGCAGGGGGCTACGAGCAGTACTTC
NA | TRBD2 | TRBJ2-7 | TRBV2 | CASSDKASGAYEQYF | TGTGCCAGCAGTGATAAGGCTAGCGGCGCCTACGAGCAGTACTTC
NA | TRBD2 | TRBJ2-5 | TRBV2 | CASRTLAAPQETQYF | TGTGCCAGCAGGACCCTAGCGGCTCCACAAGAGACCCAGTACTTC
NA | NA | TRBJ2-3 | TRBV9 | CASRAGAYTDTQYF | TGTGCCAGCCGGGCAGGGGCCTACACAGATACGCAGTATTTT
NA | NA | TRBJ1-1 | TRBV4-1 | CASSHFGGTEAFF | TGCGCCAGCAGCCATTTCGGAGGCACTGAAGCTTTCTTT
NA | TRBD1 | TRBJ1-1 | TRBV7-8 | CASSLRDSFNTEAFF | TGTGCCAGCAGCTTAAGGGACAGCTTTAACACTGAAGCTTTCTTT
NA | NA | TRBJ2-4 | TRBV19 | CASSKGLAKNIQYF | TGTGCCAGTAGTAAGGGACTAGCCAAAAACATTCAGTACTTC
NA | NA | TRBJ2-3 | TRBV5-6 | CASSFGTLSSSTQYF | TGTGCCAGCAGCTTTGGGACTCTCTCCTCGAGTACGCAGTATTTT
few | TRBD1 | TRBJ1-1 | TRBV28 | CASSQGARGTEAFF | TGTGCCAGCAGCCAGGGGGCGCGGGGCACTGAAGCTTTCTTT
NA | NA | TRBJ2-5 | TRBV7-9 | CASSFAQRDQETQYF | TGTGCCAGCAGCTTCGCACAGCGGGACCAAGAGACCCAGTACTTC
NA | NA | TRBJ1-5 | TRBV3-1/TRBV3-2 | CASSQSRDQPQHF | TGTGCCAGCAGCCAGTCCAGGGATCAGCCCCAGCATTTT
NA | NA | TRBJ1-2 | TRBV29-1 | CSVDGDSERRYGYTF | TGCAGCGTTGATGGTGACAGCGAACGACGGTATGGCTACACCTTC
NA | NA | TRBJ1-2 | TRBV28 | CASSPSSYGYTF | TGTGCCAGCAGTCCCTCGAGTTATGGCTACACCTTC
NA | NA | TRBJ2-7 | TRBV3-1/TRBV3-2 | CASSKGRTGAGGEQYF | TGTGCCAGCAGCAAAGGGAGAACAGGGGCCGGGGGTGAGCAGTACTTC
NA | NA | TRBJ1-4 | TRBV2 | CASSEIGGPGTRENEKLFF | TGTGCCAGCAGTGAGATAGGCGGTCCAGGGACAAGGGAAAATGAAAAACTGTTTTTT
NA | NA | TRBJ1-6 | TRBV7-9 | CASSFQGRGSPLHF | TGTGCCAGCAGCTTTCAGGGGCGCGGTTCACCCCTCCACTTT
NA | TRBD1 | TRBJ1-3 | TRBV5-4 | CASSSQGDSGNTIYF | TGTGCCAGCAGCTCACAGGGGGACTCTGGAAACACCATATATTTT
NA | NA | TRBJ1-6 | TRBV4-1 | CASSHGSGIDNSPLHF | TGCGCCAGCAGCCATGGCTCCGGGATAGATAATTCACCCCTCCACTTT
NA | TRBD1 | TRBJ2-5 | TRBV29-1 | CSVHSGQGAGETQYF | TGCAGCGTCCACTCCGGACAGGGGGCGGGGGAGACCCAGTACTTC
few | TRBD1 | TRBJ1-6 | TRBV6-5 | CASSLRTGESPLHF | TGTGCCAGCAGCCTCCGGACAGGGGAATCACCCCTCCACTTT
NA | TRBD2 | TRBJ2-5 | TRBV3-1/TRBV3-2 | CASSQGGAGGPRETQYF | TGTGCCAGCAGCCAAGGAGGCGCGGGAGGGCCGCGAGAGACCCAGTACTTC
NA | NA | TRBJ1-2 | TRBV7-2 | CASSAFQGTYGYTF | TGTGCCAGCAGCGCCTTTCAGGGAACCTATGGCTACACCTTC
NA | TRBD1 | TRBJ2-1 | TRBV19 | CASTPPGGTGDFF | TGTGCCAGTACCCCCCCGGGGGGGACAGGGGATTTCTTC